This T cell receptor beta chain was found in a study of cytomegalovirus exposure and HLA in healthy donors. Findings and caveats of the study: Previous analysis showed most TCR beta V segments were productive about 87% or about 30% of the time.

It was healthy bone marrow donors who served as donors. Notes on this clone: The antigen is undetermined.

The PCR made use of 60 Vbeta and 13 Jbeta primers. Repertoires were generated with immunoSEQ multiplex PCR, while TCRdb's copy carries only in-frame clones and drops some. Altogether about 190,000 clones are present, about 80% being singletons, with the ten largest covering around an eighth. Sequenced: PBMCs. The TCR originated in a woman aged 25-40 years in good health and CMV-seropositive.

CDR3 sequence: CASSLRGLAGGPGETQYF. CDR3 nucleotide sequence: TGTGCCAGCAGCCTTAGGGGGCTAGCGGGAGGGCCGGGGGAGACCCAGTACTTC. V usage is TRBV11-3 and J usage is TRBJ2-5, with 12 bases identical to TRBD2. V shed 5 bases, J shed 5 bases, and the junction held 15 bases outside the gene matches. Germline V lookup: CDR1 SGHNT, CDR2 YENEEA. The CDR3 runs 18 residues.